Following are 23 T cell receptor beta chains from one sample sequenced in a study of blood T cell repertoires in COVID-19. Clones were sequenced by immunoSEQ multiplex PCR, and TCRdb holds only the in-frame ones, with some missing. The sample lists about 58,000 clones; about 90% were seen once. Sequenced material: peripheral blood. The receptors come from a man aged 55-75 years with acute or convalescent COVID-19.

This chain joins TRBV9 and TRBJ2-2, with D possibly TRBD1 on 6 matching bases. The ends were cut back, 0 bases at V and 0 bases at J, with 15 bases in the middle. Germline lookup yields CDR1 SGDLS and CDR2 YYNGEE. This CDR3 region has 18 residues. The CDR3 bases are TGTGCCAGCAGCGTAGATTCGGGACACCCCTCGAACACCGGGGAGCTGTTTTTT. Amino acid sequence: CASSVDSGHPSNTGELFF.

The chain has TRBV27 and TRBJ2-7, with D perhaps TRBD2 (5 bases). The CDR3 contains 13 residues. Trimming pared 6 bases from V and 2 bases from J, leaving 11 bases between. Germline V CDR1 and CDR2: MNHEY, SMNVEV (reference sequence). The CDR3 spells CASSPGLPYEQYF. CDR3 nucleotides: TGTGCCAGCAGCCCCGGACTGCCCTACGAGCAGTACTTC.

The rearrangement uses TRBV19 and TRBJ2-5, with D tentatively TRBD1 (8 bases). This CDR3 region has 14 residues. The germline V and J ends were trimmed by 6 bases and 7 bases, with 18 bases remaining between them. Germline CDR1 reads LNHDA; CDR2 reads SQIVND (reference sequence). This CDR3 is CASSTSNRGGTQYF. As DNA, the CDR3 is TGTGCCAGTAGCACTTCTAACAGGGGGGGGACCCAGTACTTC.

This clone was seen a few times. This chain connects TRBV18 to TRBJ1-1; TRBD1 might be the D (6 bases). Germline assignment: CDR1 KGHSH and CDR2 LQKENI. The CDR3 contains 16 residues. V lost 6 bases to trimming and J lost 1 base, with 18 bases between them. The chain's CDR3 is CASSPGQPQKNTEAFF. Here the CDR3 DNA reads TGTGCCAGCTCGCCGGGACAACCCCAAAAGAACACTGAAGCTTTCTTT. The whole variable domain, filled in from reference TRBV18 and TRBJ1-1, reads NAGVMQNPRHLVRRRGQEARLRCSPMKGHSHVYWYRQLPEEGLKFMVYLQKENIIDESGMPKERFSAEFPKEGPSILRIQQVVRGDSAAYFCASSPGQPQKNTEAFFGQGTRLTVV.

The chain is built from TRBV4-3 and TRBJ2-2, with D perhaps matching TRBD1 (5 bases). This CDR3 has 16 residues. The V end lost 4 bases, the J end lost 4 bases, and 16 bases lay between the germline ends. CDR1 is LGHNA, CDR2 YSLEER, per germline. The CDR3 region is CASSPPGRQGTGELFF. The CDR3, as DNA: TGCGCCAGCAGCCCTCCCGGCAGGCAGGGCACCGGGGAGCTGTTTTTT.

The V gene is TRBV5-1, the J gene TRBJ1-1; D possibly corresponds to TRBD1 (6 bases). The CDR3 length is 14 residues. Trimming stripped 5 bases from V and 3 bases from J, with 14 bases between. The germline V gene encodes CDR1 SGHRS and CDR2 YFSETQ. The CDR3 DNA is TGCGCCAGCAGGCAGGGGATTAGGGACACTGAAGCTTTCTTT. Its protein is CASRQGIRDTEAFF.

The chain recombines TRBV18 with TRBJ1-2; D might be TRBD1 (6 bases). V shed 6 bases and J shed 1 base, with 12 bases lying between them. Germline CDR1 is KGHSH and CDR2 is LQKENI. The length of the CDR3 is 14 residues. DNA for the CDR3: TGTGCCAGCTCCAAACCGGACAGTAACTATGGCTACACCTTC. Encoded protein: CASSKPDSNYGYTF.

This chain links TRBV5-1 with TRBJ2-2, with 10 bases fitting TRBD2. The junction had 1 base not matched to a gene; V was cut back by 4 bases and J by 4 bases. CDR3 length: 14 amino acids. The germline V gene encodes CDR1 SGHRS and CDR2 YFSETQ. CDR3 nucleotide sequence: TGCGCCAGCAGCGGGACTAGCGTCACCGGGGAGCTGTTTTTT. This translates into CASSGTSVTGELFF.

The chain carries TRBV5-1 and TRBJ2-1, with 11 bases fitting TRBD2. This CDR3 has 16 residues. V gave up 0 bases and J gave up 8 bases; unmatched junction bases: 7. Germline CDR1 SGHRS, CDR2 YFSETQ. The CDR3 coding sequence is TGCGCCAGCAGCTTGGGCACTAGCGGGAGTGGGGATGAGCAGTTCTTC. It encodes CASSLGTSGSGDEQFF.

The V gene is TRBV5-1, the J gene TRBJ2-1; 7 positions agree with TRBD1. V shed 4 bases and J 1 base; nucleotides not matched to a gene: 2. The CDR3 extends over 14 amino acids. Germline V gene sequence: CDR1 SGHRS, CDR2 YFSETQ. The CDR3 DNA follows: TGCGCCAGCAGCCTGGGACAGTCCTACAATGAGCAGTTCTTC. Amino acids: CASSLGQSYNEQFF.

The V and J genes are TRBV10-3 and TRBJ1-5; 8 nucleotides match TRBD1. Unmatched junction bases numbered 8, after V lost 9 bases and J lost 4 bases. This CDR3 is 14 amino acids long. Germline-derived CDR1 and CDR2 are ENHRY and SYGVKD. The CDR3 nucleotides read TGTGCCATAGGACGGACAGGGATTAATCAGCCCCAGCATTTT. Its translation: CAIGRTGINQPQHF.

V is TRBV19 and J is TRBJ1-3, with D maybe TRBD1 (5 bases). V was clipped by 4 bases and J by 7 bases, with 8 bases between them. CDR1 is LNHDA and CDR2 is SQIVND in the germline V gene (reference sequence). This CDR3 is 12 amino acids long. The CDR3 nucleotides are TGTGCCAGTAGTACAGGGTTTAACACCATATATTTT. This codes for CASSTGFNTIYF.

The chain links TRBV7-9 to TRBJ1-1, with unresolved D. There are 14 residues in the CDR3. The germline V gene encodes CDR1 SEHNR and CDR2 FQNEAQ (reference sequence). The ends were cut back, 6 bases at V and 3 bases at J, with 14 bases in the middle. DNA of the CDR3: TGTGCCAGCAGTCCCCCACAGTGGTACACTGAAGCTTTCTTT. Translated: CASSPPQWYTEAFF.

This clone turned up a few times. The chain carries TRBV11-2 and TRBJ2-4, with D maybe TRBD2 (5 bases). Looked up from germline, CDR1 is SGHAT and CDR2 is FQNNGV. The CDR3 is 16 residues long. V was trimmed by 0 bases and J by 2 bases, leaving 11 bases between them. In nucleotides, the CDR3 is TGTGCCAGCAGCTTAGATCCGGGAATAACCAAAAACATTCAGTACTTC. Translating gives CASSLDPGITKNIQYF.

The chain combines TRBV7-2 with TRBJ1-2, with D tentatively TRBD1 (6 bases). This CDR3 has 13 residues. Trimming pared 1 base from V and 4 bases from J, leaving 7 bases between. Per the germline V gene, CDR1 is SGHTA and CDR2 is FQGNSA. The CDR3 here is CASSLEGGYGYTF. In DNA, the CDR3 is TGTGCCAGCAGCTTAGAAGGGGGCTATGGCTACACCTTC.

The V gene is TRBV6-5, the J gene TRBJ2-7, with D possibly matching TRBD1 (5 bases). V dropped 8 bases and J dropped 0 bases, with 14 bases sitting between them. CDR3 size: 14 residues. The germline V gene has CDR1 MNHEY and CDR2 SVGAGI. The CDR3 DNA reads TGTGCCAGCGGGGCTGACTTGCGCTCCTACGAGCAGTACTTC. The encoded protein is CASGADLRSYEQYF.

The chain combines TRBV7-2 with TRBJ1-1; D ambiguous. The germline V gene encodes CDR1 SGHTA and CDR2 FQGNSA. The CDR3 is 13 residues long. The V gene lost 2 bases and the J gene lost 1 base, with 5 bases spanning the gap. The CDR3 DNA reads TGTGCCAGCAGCTTAACAGCGAACACTGAAGCTTTCTTT. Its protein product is CASSLTANTEAFF.

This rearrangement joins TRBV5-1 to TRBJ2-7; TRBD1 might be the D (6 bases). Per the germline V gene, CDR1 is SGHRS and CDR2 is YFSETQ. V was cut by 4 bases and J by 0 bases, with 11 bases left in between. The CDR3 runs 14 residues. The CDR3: CASSPGQSSYEQYF. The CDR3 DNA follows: TGCGCCAGCAGCCCCGGACAGAGCTCCTACGAGCAGTACTTC.

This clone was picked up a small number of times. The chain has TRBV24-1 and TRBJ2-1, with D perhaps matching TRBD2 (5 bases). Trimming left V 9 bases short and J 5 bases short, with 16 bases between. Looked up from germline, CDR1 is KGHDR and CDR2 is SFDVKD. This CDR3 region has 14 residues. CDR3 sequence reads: CATVSQVGDNEQFF. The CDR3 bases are TGTGCCACCGTAAGCCAGGTCGGGGACAATGAGCAGTTCTTC.

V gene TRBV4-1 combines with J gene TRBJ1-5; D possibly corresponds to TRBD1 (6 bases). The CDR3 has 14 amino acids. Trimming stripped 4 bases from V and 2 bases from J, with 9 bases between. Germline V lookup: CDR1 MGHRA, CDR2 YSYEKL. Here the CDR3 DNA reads TGCGCCAGCAGCCCTAGGACAGGCAATCAGCCCCAGCATTTT. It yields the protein CASSPRTGNQPQHF.

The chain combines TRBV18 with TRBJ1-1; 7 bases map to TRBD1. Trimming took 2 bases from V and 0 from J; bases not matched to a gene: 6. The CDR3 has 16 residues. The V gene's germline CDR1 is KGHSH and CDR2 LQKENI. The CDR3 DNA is TGTGCCAGCTCACCATCCACGGACAGGCTGAACACTGAAGCTTTCTTT. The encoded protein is CASSPSTDRLNTEAFF.

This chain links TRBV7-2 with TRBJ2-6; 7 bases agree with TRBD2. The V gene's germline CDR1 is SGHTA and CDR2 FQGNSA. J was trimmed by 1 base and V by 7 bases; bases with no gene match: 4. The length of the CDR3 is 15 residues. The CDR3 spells CASTAGVSGANVLTF. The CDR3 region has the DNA TGTGCCAGCACCGCGGGAGTGTCTGGGGCCAACGTCCTGACTTTC.

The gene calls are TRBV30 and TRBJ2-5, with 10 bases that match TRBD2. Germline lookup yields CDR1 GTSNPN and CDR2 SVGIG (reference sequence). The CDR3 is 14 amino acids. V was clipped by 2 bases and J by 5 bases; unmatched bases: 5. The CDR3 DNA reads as TGTGCCTGGAGTAGCGGGAGGGCGCGGGAGACCCAGTACTTC. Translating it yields CAWSSGRARETQYF.